One sample yielded the 28 T cell receptor beta chains listed below, sequenced in a study of tumor and adjacent non-tumor tissue in lung cancer. RNA was extracted from bulk tissue without any cell sorting. The library came from three nested PCR rounds adapted from ARM-PCR protocols. TCRdb used MiXCR to reprocess the multiplex PCR reads, holding one entry per CDR3 protein. The sample consists of more than 120,000 distinct CDR3 sequences, around two thirds of them appearing once. The sequenced sample was lung tumor tissue. The receptor set was obtained from a man aged 55 to 70 with small cell lung cancer.

The chain combines TRBV12-3 or TRBV12-4 with TRBJ1-4; D might be TRBD1 (6 bases). The CDR3 sequence is 13 residues long. V dropped 6 bases and J dropped 10 bases, with 15 bases sitting between them. As DNA, the CDR3 is TGTGCCAGCAGCAGGACAAGGGGGAGAAAACTGTTTTTT. The encoded protein is CASSRTRGRKLFF.

Of note for this clonotype: An end of the junction does not agree with germline; a read error may underlie this. The chain links TRBV12-3 or TRBV12-4 to TRBJ1-1; D not resolved. The CDR3 extends over 12 amino acids. The CDR3 DNA reads as TGTGCCAGCAGTTTAGTGAACACTGAAGCTATCTTT. Translation gives CASSLVNTEAIF.

For this clonotype: The final CDR3 position lacks the conserved phenylalanine or tryptophan, pointing to a likely read error. The DNA is omitted, as the CDR3 cannot be located on it reliably, and the CDR3 follows TCRdb's listing. The chain employs TRBV20-1 and TRBJ2-1. Germline CDR1 is DFQATT and CDR2 is SNEGSKA (reference sequence). The CDR3 numbers 13 amino acids, ends counted. This CDR3 reads CSTRDPKETEQLL.

As concerns this clonotype: Because it lacks the conserved phenylalanine or tryptophan at the end, this CDR3 is likely a read error. The chain is built from TRBV20-1 and TRBJ1-1; TRBD1 matches 8 bases. Unmatched junction bases numbered 2, after V lost 1 base and J lost 1 base. CDR1 DFQATT and CDR2 SNEGSKA come from the germline V gene (reference sequence). The CDR3 totals 14 residues. CDR3 in DNA: TGCAGTGCTAGAGCAGGGGGCTGGAACACTGAAGCTTTCCTT. Protein: CSARAGGWNTEAFL.

The chain is built from TRBV30 and TRBJ2-3; no firm D call. CDR3 length equals 10 residues. Germline V gene data show CDR1 as GTSNPN and CDR2 as SVGIG (reference sequence). V dropped 2 bases and J dropped 3 bases, with 0 bases sitting between them. CDR3 in amino acids: CAWSTDTQYF. The CDR3 DNA is TGTGCCTGGAGTACAGATACGCAGTATTTT.

The V call is TRBV6-5, the J call TRBJ2-5, with no clear D. Per germline, CDR1 MNHEY and CDR2 SVGAGI. Deletions cut 3 bases from V and 5 bases from J, with 7 bases between. The CDR3 loop spans 12 amino acids. CDR3 nucleotides: TGTGCCAGCAGTTATAGAAGGGAGACCCAGTACTTC. Its translation is CASSYRRETQYF.

J is TRBJ2-7 and V is TRBV20-1; D is uncertain. Per germline, CDR1 DFQATT and CDR2 SNEGSKA (reference sequence). The CDR3 length is 13 residues. Trimming removed 6 bases at V and 0 bases at J, with 12 bases between. CDR3 in amino acids: CSALGLSSYEQYF. CDR3 nucleotides: TGCAGTGCCCTAGGGCTCAGCTCCTACGAGCAGTACTTC.

This clonotype has only a few counts. It may be a read error: a sequence one base away is much more abundant. The chain has TRBV29-1 and TRBJ2-3; the D gene is possibly TRBD1 (6 bases). V dropped 7 bases and J dropped 2 bases, with 10 bases sitting between them. This CDR3 comprises 12 residues. CDR1 SQVTM and CDR2 ANQGSEA come from the germline V gene. The CDR3 reads CSGGTYTDTQYF. The CDR3 DNA follows: TGCAGCGGGGGGACATACACAGATACGCAGTATTTT.

This clonotype was seen at least ten times. V usage is TRBV11-2 and J usage is TRBJ2-7; D is undetermined. The CDR3 consists of 14 residues. Germline assignment: CDR1 SGHAT and CDR2 FQNNGV. The V and J ends lost 5 bases and 0 bases respectively, with 11 bases between them. Here the CDR3 reads CASSPGRNSYEQYV. The CDR3 nucleotides read TGTGCCAGCAGCCCCGGACGAAACTCCTACGAGCAGTACGTC.

About this clonotype: At one end, the junction sequence differs from germline, possibly due to a read error. The chain employs TRBV4-2 and TRBJ2-1; D call uncertain. CDR1 LGHNA and CDR2 YNFKEQ come from the germline V gene. CDR3 length: 16 amino acids. Here the CDR3 reads CASSQVLSSSHNEQFF. For the CDR3, the DNA is TGTGCCAGCAGCCAAGTGTTATCGAGCTCCCACAATGAGCAGTTCTTC.

The genes are TRBV18 and TRBJ2-7; perhaps TRBD1 as D (5 bases). The germline gives CDR1 KGHSH, CDR2 LQKENI. The CDR3 has 13 residues. In DNA form, the CDR3 reads TGTGCCAGCTCGCCCCAGACAGATTACGAGCAGCACGTC. Encoded protein: CASSPQTDYEQHV.

On this clonotype itself: One end of the junction does not line up with germline, which may come from a read error. The V call is TRBV20-1, the J call TRBJ2-7, with a weak D call TRBD2 (5 bases). CDR1 and CDR2 (germline): DFQATT, SNEGSKA (reference sequence). CDR3 size: 14 residues. The CDR3 region has the DNA TGCAGTGCTAGAGATACGAGGGCGACTTACGACCAGTACTTC. Protein sequence: CSARDTRATYDQYF.

Many counts were recorded for this clonotype. The V gene is TRBV11-2, the J gene TRBJ2-1; D is uncertain. V was shortened by 5 bases and J by 2 bases, with 10 bases between the two germline ends. The germline V gene encodes CDR1 SGHAT and CDR2 FQNNGV. CDR3 length: 14 residues. The CDR3 nucleotides are TGTGCCAGCAGCCCTGCGTGGGCCTACAATGAGCAGTTCTTC. Translated, it gives CASSPAWAYNEQFF.

This chain connects TRBV25-1 to TRBJ2-5; 11 bases fit TRBD1. The ends lost 1 base at V and 2 bases at J; junction bases unmatched: 3. The germline V gene encodes CDR1 MGHDK and CDR2 SYGVNS. The CDR3 runs 16 residues. CDR3 coding DNA: TGTGCCAGCAGTGAATTGGACAGGGGGCGTCAAGAGACCCAGTACTTC. This encodes CASSELDRGRQETQYF.

This clonotype has only a few counts. The chain recombines TRBV6-6 with TRBJ1-1; TRBD1 is a possible D gene (6 bases). This CDR3 region has 15 residues. Germline V gene sequence: CDR1 MNHNY, CDR2 SVGAGI (reference sequence). Trimming stripped 4 bases from V and 1 base from J, with 13 bases between. The CDR3 sequence is CASSSQGSRNTEAFF. As DNA, the CDR3 is TGTGCCAGCAGTTCCCAGGGGTCGCGGAACACTGAAGCTTTCTTT.

The chain employs TRBV29-1 and TRBJ2-3, with D possibly matching TRBD2 (6 bases). The germline V gene encodes CDR1 SQVTM and CDR2 ANQGSEA. Between the trimmed V and J ends, which lost 7 bases and 0 bases, there was a span of 17 bases. There are 15 residues in the CDR3. CDR3 protein: CSATRTISSTDTQYF. The CDR3 nucleotides are TGCAGCGCCACAAGGACTATATCTAGCACAGATACGCAGTATTTT.

Worth noting for this clonotype: One base away lies a much larger clone, so this may be a sequencing read error. The chain joins TRBV29-1 to TRBJ1-2, with TRBD1 identical over 9 bases. The CDR3 loop spans 13 amino acids. Germline V CDR1 and CDR2: SQVTM, ANQGSEA. J gave up 6 bases and V 7 bases, and 9 bases lay outside the gene matches. CDR3 sequence reads: CSASRTGVDGYTF. CDR3 DNA sequence: TGCAGCGCTTCCAGGACAGGGGTGGATGGCTACACCTTC.

This clonotype was observed once. Mismatch with germline at one junction end may stem from a read error. V is TRBV20-1 and J is TRBJ1-2; 11 bases match TRBD1. CDR1 and CDR2 (germline): DFQATT, SNEGSKA (reference sequence). This CDR3 has 13 amino acids. CDR3 region: CGVGTGGNYAYTF. The CDR3 bases are TGCGGTGTTGGGACAGGGGGTAACTATGCCTACACCTTC.

About this clonotype: This sequence may be a read error, since a much larger clone differs from it by one base. This chain joins TRBV5-1 and TRBJ2-3; no clear D. The CDR3 length is 12 residues. Germline V CDR1 and CDR2: SGHRS, YFSETQ. V gave up 2 bases and J gave up 7 bases, with 8 bases separating them. CDR3 loop: CASSFERYTQYF. The DNA for the CDR3 is TGCGCCAGCAGCTTTGAAAGGTATACGCAGTATTTT.

The table lists this clonotype with many counts. CDR3 amino acids: CASSQELAGTDTQYF. The DNA of the CDR3 is TGCGCCAGCAGCCAAGAATTAGCGGGCACAGATACGCAGTATTTT. This sequence joins TRBV4-1 and TRBJ2-3; TRBD2 might be the D (6 bases). This CDR3 is 15 amino acids long. The V end was cut by 0 bases, the J end by 1 base, with 8 bases between. Germline assignment: CDR1 MGHRA and CDR2 YSYEKL.

In the case of this clonotype: At one boundary the junction diverges from the germline segment, which might be a read error. The chain carries TRBV20-1 and TRBJ2-5; 10 bases are shared with TRBD2. CDR1 and CDR2 from the germline V gene are DFQATT and SNEGSKA (reference sequence). The length of the CDR3 is 14 residues. The CDR3 nucleotides are TGCAGTTCTAGAGCAAGCGGGGGGGGTGGGACCCAGTACTTC. It encodes CSSRASGGGGTQYF.

A word on this clonotype: Relative to the germline gene, one junction end is altered; a read error may explain this. This chain links TRBV24-1 with TRBJ2-3; TRBD2 is a possible D gene (6 bases). Per germline, CDR1 KGHDR and CDR2 SFDVKD. The CDR3 has 15 amino acids. In DNA form, the CDR3 reads TGTGTCACCCGACGTAGCGGTATCGGGACAGATACGCAGTATTTT. Translating it yields CVTRRSGIGTDTQYF.

This chain joins TRBV5-1 and TRBJ2-5, with D hard to call. Trimming shortened V by 5 bases and J by 4 bases, and 15 bases separated the two germline ends. Germline values: CDR1 SGHRS, CDR2 YFSETQ. There are 14 residues in the CDR3. The CDR3 spells CASRLRTPGETQYF. CDR3 DNA sequence: TGCGCCAGCAGGTTGAGGACCCCCGGAGAGACCCAGTACTTC.

Points on this clonotype: Just one base apart from a much larger clone, this may be a read error. The chain couples TRBV20-1 to TRBJ2-2; D gene uncertain. The germline gives CDR1 DFQATT, CDR2 SNEGSKA (reference sequence). The CDR3 spans 15 residues. This CDR3 reads CNARKGPSNTGELFF. CDR3 sequence (DNA): TGCAATGCTAGAAAAGGGCCGTCGAACACCGGGGAGCTGTTTTTT.

With respect to this clonotype: Relative to the germline gene, one junction end is altered; a read error may explain this. The rearrangement uses TRBV20-1 and TRBJ2-5, with TRBD2 identical over 7 bases. Per germline, CDR1 DFQATT and CDR2 SNEGSKA (reference sequence). The length of the CDR3 is 19 residues. CDR3 amino acids: CSARKAFQFLGRGLEAQYF. The CDR3 DNA reads TGCAGTGCTAGAAAAGCATTTCAGTTTTTGGGACGTGGACTAGAGGCCCAGTACTTC.

At least ten counts were recorded for this clonotype. V and J are TRBV4-1 and TRBJ1-6; TRBD1 aligns across 9 bases. The CDR3 totals 16 residues. The junction had 5 bases not matched to a gene; V was cut back by 1 base and J by 7 bases. CDR1 is MGHRA and CDR2 is YSYEKL in the germline V gene. The CDR3 nucleotides read TGCGCCAGCAGCCAAGGACAGGGGGTTTCCAATTCACCCCTCCACTTT. It translates to CASSQGQGVSNSPLHF.

In the case of this clonotype: One end of the junction is discordant with germline, which a read error may explain. This chain joins TRBV20-1 and TRBJ2-3, with D tentatively TRBD2 (5 bases). The CDR3 consists of 15 residues. Germline loops: CDR1 DFQATT, CDR2 SNEGSKA (reference sequence). The CDR3 loop reads CSVRTNSPRGATQYF. The CDR3 DNA sequence: TGCAGTGTTCGAACTAACTCCCCCCGGGGAGCTACGCAGTACTTT.

Details on this clonotype: This sequence may be a read error, since a much larger clone differs from it by one base. The chain combines TRBV11-2 with TRBJ2-7; TRBD2 is a possible D gene (5 bases). Germline V gene data show CDR1 as SGHAT and CDR2 as FQNNGV. CDR3 length equals 15 residues. CDR3 in amino acids: CTSSLRQDSSYEQYF. The CDR3 DNA is TGTACCAGCAGCTTACGTCAGGACTCCTCCTACGAGCAGTACTTC.